This T cell receptor (beta chain) originates from a study of neurological immune-mediated disorders. Findings of the study overall: There was no association between the multiple sclerosis repertoire cluster and any clinical or MRI feature.

Via MiXCR, TCRdb re-called the 5' RACE reads, giving one row per CDR3 protein. Of approximately 20,000 distinct CDR3 sequences in the sample, roughly 17% were seen once. Trimming removed 6 bases from V and 5 bases from J; junction bases left unmatched: 9. Germline CDR1 is SGHVS and CDR2 is FQNEAQ. The CDR3 is 16 residues long. The table lists this clonotype with many counts. What it binds is not known. The chain couples TRBV7-8 to TRBJ2-2, with 10 positions matching TRBD2. The TCR comes from a woman aged 18-29 years with multiple sclerosis. The specimen was CD8+ T cells from blood. This chain's CDR3 is CASSHVAGGGTGELFF. The DNA of the CDR3 is TGTGCCAGCAGTCACGTAGCGGGAGGAGGGACCGGGGAGCTGTTTTTT.